This T cell receptor beta chain was documented in a study of shared clonotypes between healthy human individuals. On the study more broadly: Participating donors consisted of a couple of women and a few men aged 18 to 49.

Points from the study as a whole: Incompleteness in sorted-subset sequencing, despite large depth, was shown by rarefaction. Having only a few donors restricted how much genetic and exposure-history diversity was captured.

For this clone: The antigen is undetermined.

Clones were sequenced by immunoSEQ multiplex PCR, and TCRdb holds only the in-frame ones, with some missing. The sample lists hundreds of thousands of clones; roughly 96% were seen once. V lost 1 base and J lost 5, with 17 bases in between. Per the germline V gene, CDR1 is MGHRA and CDR2 is YSYEKL. This CDR3 is built from 16 residues. Positive CCR7 selection of CD45RO-negative cells yielded the naive CD8 cells, and terminally differentiated effector memory CD45RA+ cells were excluded. This receptor was obtained from a woman younger than 45 in good health. The chain has TRBV4-1 and TRBJ2-5; tentatively, D is TRBD2 (5 bases). Source material: naive CD8+ T cells sorted from blood. CDR3 nucleotide sequence: TGCGCCAGCAGCCAAGTTGTGACTACAACTACGGAGACCCAGTACTTC. This encodes CASSQVVTTTTETQYF.